This T cell receptor beta chain was sequenced for a study of cytomegalovirus exposure and HLA in healthy donors. In the PCR, 60 Vbeta and 13 Jbeta primers were used. The method was immunoSEQ multiplex PCR; TCRdb's version includes in-frame clones alone and lacks a portion of them. In the table there are about 150,000 clones, 64% of which are singletons. CDR1 is SEHNR and CDR2 is FQNEAQ in the germline V gene (reference sequence). The CDR3 has 16 residues. V was trimmed by 1 base and J by 7 bases, leaving 19 bases between them. J is TRBJ1-2 and V is TRBV7-9; D remains unclear. Sequencing used PBMCs. The receptor was isolated from a woman aged 25 to 39 in good health and CMV-seropositive. The CDR3 region has the DNA TGTGCCAGCAGCTTAGGGGGAGTCGGCGTGGGTTCTGGCTACACCTTC. Protein sequence: CASSLGGVGVGSGYTF.